The sequence of this T cell receptor (beta chain) was determined in a study of T cell responses to AZD1222 COVID-19 vaccine (dated by TCRdb to the early 2020s). The study in broad terms: TCR sequencing covered 230 or so trial participants: 200 to 220 given two doses of AZD1222 and about 26 given two doses of MenACWY control vaccine. Trial participants were enrolled by age into 18-55, 56-69 and 70-plus year subgroups, with about 150, 28 and 57 TCR-sequenced participants respectively. Summary of the overall study and its limitations: Nearly half of unique spike-specific TCRs reportedly recognized epitopes outside regions mutated in the B.1.351 and B.1.1.7 variants. Participants were mostly white British and included more females than males, and it was suggested by the authors that clonal diversity may have been underestimated. Conclusions about previously exposed vaccinees are limited because only a handful of AZD1222 recipients were SARS-CoV-2 seropositive at baseline. After two AZD1222 doses, both the breadth and the depth of spike-specific TCRs were significantly higher than at day 0 and than in MenACWY recipients. The vaccine-associated CD4 TCRs covered the entire spike protein, and the dominant responses fell in regions 160-218 and 743-854. In the small 56-69-year group, the increase in depth fell short of significance, most likely because of low power. Because no day 14 peak-response samples were available, the repertoires could be characterized only after the peak T cell response.

The CDR3 regions of human TCRbeta chains were subjected to immunosequencing. The original methods were these. Repertoire TCRs were checked for matches against a reference library of SARS-CoV-2-specific TCRs that had been generated using the MIRA antigen-specificity platform. Breadth was defined as the fraction of unique TCRs that were SARS-CoV-2-associated. Depth was defined as the fraction of total T cells that were SARS-CoV-2-associated. Each spike-specific TCR was assigned to its reactive spike region and to a CD4 or CD8 class using the MIRA data. Log10-transformed breadth and depth values were compared by one-way ANOVA with Sidak's multiple comparisons tests. TCRdb provides this immuneACCESS table in a form limited to in-frame rearrangements. Some clones are lacking; in checked studies, under half of them reflect an unresolved V gene, and why the rest are absent is not known. From that table come the V and J calls and clone size; the DNA was used to work out D and trimming. The sample table lists 95,000 to 100,000 clones, approximately 91% of them with a count of one. Approximately 9% of the sample is in the top ten clones.

Reading from cysteine to phenylalanine, the CDR3 counts 16 amino acids. CDR3 DNA only is kept here, 48 bases in frame from base 1. V and J are truncated by 1 base and 4 bases respectively, leaving an intervening sequence of 14 bases. Based on the germline V gene (reference sequence), the CDR1 and CDR2 sequences are SEHNR and FQNEAQ. On this clone: Its antigen target is currently unknown. The record has no base qualities; no much larger clone is one base away.

Sample time point, as interpreted from the label and publication: about 28 days (+/-7) after the second vaccine dose. AZD1222 recipients given second doses at about 4 weeks or at about 12 weeks were pooled, since spike-specific TCR depth and breadth were not found to differ between the two schedules. Vaccinee samples were obtained from the UK trials COV001 and COV002, which included a single-blind randomized controlled phase 2/3 trial of AZD1222 (ChAdOx1 nCoV-19) in healthy adults. For TCRbeta chain sequencing, PBMC samples were collected from trial participants at day 0 and at day 28 after the second dose.

Recombination connected TRBV7-9 to TRBJ1-3; the best D guess is TRBD1, with 5 bases matching. The TCR comes from an adult who received the AZD1222 COVID-19 vaccine. Sample: peripheral blood, taken 28 days after the second AZD1222 dose. This receptor has the CDR3 CASSLGTLLDGNTIYF. The sequenced DNA is TGTGCCAGCAGCTTAGGGACACTCCTCGACGGAAACACCATATATTTT.